Below are 19 T cell receptor beta chains sequenced from a single sample in a study of blood T cell repertoires in COVID-19. Data came from immunoSEQ multiplex PCR; TCRdb stores just in-frame clones and leaves some out. The repertoire has approximately 200,000 clones, 86% of them found once; the top ten carry approximately 4.8%. The specimen sequenced was PBMCs or T cells enriched from blood (not recorded which). The receptors stem from a woman aged 25 to 39 who had been exposed to COVID-19.

The chain is built from TRBV7-2 and TRBJ2-5; 7 bases line up with TRBD1. V lost 1 base and J lost 4; bases outside the gene matches: 3. The CDR3 runs to 14 residues. Per germline, CDR1 SGHTA and CDR2 FQGNSA. As DNA, the CDR3 is TGTGCCAGCAGCTTAGGCTCAGGGGGAGAGACCCAGTACTTC. Translation: CASSLGSGGETQYF.

The chain employs TRBV27 and TRBJ2-7, with TRBD1 matching over 10 bases. The length of the CDR3 is 16 residues. Losses at the gene ends were 5 bases for V and 3 bases for J; bases not matched to a gene: 10. CDR1 is MNHEY, CDR2 SMNVEV, per germline (reference sequence). The CDR3 region is CASSPPAGTGVYEQYF. The CDR3 nucleotides read TGTGCCAGCAGTCCGCCGGCCGGGACAGGGGTCTACGAGCAGTACTTC.

The count of this clone is one. The DNA for the CDR3 is TGTGCCAGCAGCTTGAGCGGGGGCCCAACCTACGAGCAGTACTTC. Protein product: CASSLSGGPTYEQYF. This rearrangement joins TRBV11-3 to TRBJ2-7, with 8 nucleotides matching TRBD2. V dropped 3 bases and J dropped 2; count of bases not matched to a gene: 6. Per the germline V gene, CDR1 is SGHNT and CDR2 is YENEEA. The CDR3 consists of 15 residues.

Written as DNA, the CDR3 is TGTGCCAGTACCATGCGGGGAACGGGAAACACTGAAGCTTTCTTT. Translating gives CASTMRGTGNTEAFF. The chain employs TRBV19 and TRBJ1-1; D gene ambiguous. CDR1 and CDR2 from the germline V gene are LNHDA and SQIVND (reference sequence). CDR3 length: 15 amino acids. V lost 7 bases and J lost 2, with 17 bases in between.

The rearrangement joins TRBV2 to TRBJ2-1; 9 positions match TRBD1. There are 15 residues in the CDR3. Germline V gene data show CDR1 as SNHLY and CDR2 as FYNNEI. V gave up 6 bases and J gave up 10 bases; unmatched junction bases: 13. CDR3 in amino acids: CASSPQTRGQGEQFF. CDR3 nucleotide sequence: TGTGCCAGCAGCCCACAGACTCGGGGACAGGGAGAGCAGTTCTTC.

The chain uses TRBV9 and TRBJ1-5; 9 bases are shared with TRBD1. Trimming cost V 4 bases and J 5 bases; bases outside gene matches: 7. Germline V gene sequence: CDR1 SGDLS, CDR2 YYNGEE. The CDR3 has 15 residues. The CDR3 loop reads CASSTGTGFDQPQHF. In DNA, the CDR3 is TGTGCCAGCAGCACCGGGACAGGGTTCGATCAGCCCCAGCATTTT.

This rearrangement joins TRBV14 to TRBJ2-1; TRBD1 matches 9 bases. V lost 4 bases and J lost 5; bases outside the gene matches: 9. CDR1 and CDR2 from the germline V gene are SGHDN and FVKESK. This CDR3 is built from 16 residues. CDR3 loop: CASSPYRGLSDNEQFF. The DNA for the CDR3 is TGTGCCAGCAGCCCCTACAGGGGGCTGAGTGACAATGAGCAGTTCTTC.

The gene calls are TRBV10-3 and TRBJ1-3, with 7 bases aligning to TRBD1. With 6 bases clipped from V and 0 bases from J, the junction kept 14 bases outside the gene matches. This CDR3 has 18 amino acids. Germline V gene lookup returns CDR1 ENHRY and CDR2 SYGVKD. The CDR3 is CAISLWATGESSGNTIYF. The CDR3 bases are TGTGCCATCAGCCTGTGGGCCACAGGGGAGTCCTCTGGAAACACCATATATTTT.

The rearrangement joins TRBV12-3 or TRBV12-4 to TRBJ2-1; tentative D call: TRBD2 (5 bases). Trimming took 3 bases from V and 7 from J, leaving 7 bases between them. The CDR3 length is 12 residues. The CDR3 sequence: CASSFAGNEQFF. CDR3 nucleotides: TGTGCCAGCAGTTTCGCGGGTAATGAGCAGTTCTTC.

This rearrangement joins TRBV27 to TRBJ2-1, with TRBD1 matching 7 bases. Trimming removed 6 bases from V and 14 bases from J; junction bases left unmatched: 7. This CDR3 spans 11 amino acids. Germline V CDR1 and CDR2: MNHEY, SMNVEV (reference sequence). In nucleotides, the CDR3 is TGTGCCAGCAGACTACCGGGACAGAAGTTCTTC. It encodes CASRLPGQKFF.

V usage is TRBV10-1 and J usage is TRBJ2-3; 7 positions match TRBD1. CDR1 is WNHNN and CDR2 is SYGVQD in the germline V gene (reference sequence). The V gene end was trimmed by 4 bases and the J gene end by 2 bases; junction bases not matched to a gene: 3. The CDR3 loop spans 14 amino acids. Here the CDR3 reads CASSAGTATDTQYF. The CDR3 DNA reads as TGCGCCAGCAGTGCGGGGACAGCCACAGATACGCAGTATTTT.

V usage is TRBV3-1 (or the pseudogene TRBV3-2) and J usage is TRBJ1-1, with 9 bases matching TRBD1. V lost 4 bases and J lost 3; bases outside the gene matches: 12. The CDR3 consists of 17 residues. The V gene's germline CDR1 is LGHDT and CDR2 YNNKEL (reference sequence). CDR3 loop: CASSPIGQGKRDTEAFF. In nucleotides, the CDR3 is TGTGCCAGCAGCCCGATTGGACAGGGGAAAAGGGACACTGAAGCTTTCTTT.

This clone has a single count. CDR3 DNA sequence: TGTGCCAGCAGCAAAGGGGGGGAGGCCTACAATGAGCAGTTCTTC. It encodes CASSKGGEAYNEQFF. The V call is TRBV6-5, the J call TRBJ2-1; D might be TRBD2 (7 bases). Trimming stripped 6 bases from V and 2 bases from J, with 14 bases between. Germline V lookup: CDR1 MNHEY, CDR2 SVGAGI. The CDR3 totals 15 residues.

The rearrangement uses TRBV24-1 and TRBJ1-5; weak D call: TRBD1 (5 bases). The CDR3 is 14 residues long. V gave up 4 bases and J gave up 7 bases, with 13 bases separating them. Germline V lookup: CDR1 KGHDR, CDR2 SFDVKD. Here the CDR3 DNA reads TGTGCCACCAGTGAAGGTATCGGGGGGCAGCCCCAGCATTTT. This sequence encodes CATSEGIGGQPQHF.

The chain employs TRBV27 and TRBJ2-7; 7 nucleotides align to TRBD1. The trim removed 6 bases at V and 2 bases at J, leaving 7 bases unmatched. This CDR3 has 14 amino acids. From germline, CDR1 is MNHEY and CDR2 SMNVEV (reference sequence). The CDR3 nucleotides read TGTGCCAGCAGCCCTAGACAGGGCCCCTACGAGCAGTACTTC. Translated, it gives CASSPRQGPYEQYF.

The chain couples TRBV9 to TRBJ1-5; possible D gene TRBD1, 5 bases. The CDR3 loop spans 15 amino acids. CDR1 and CDR2 from the germline V gene are SGDLS and YYNGEE. Trimming took off 3 bases at V and 2 bases at J, with 12 bases between the two ends. CDR3 in amino acids: CASSASGSGNQPQHF. The CDR3 DNA reads as TGTGCCAGCAGCGCTTCAGGGTCGGGCAATCAGCCCCAGCATTTT.

This rearrangement joins TRBV30 to TRBJ2-1; TRBD2 is a possible D gene (5 bases). CDR1 and CDR2 (germline): GTSNPN, SVGIG (reference sequence). Trimming shortened V by 3 bases and J by 0 bases, and 18 bases separated the two germline ends. The CDR3 sequence is 17 residues long. CDR3 region: CAWRGHTSQSSYNEQFF. CDR3 DNA sequence: TGTGCCTGGAGAGGTCACACTAGTCAGAGCTCCTACAATGAGCAGTTCTTC.

The chain recombines TRBV3-1 (or the pseudogene TRBV3-2) with TRBJ2-3, with 9 positions matching TRBD2. The CDR3 sequence is 20 residues long. The germline CDR1 and CDR2 sequences are LGHDT and YNNKEL (reference sequence). J gave up 3 bases and V 4 bases, and 20 bases lay outside the gene matches. CDR3 nucleotides: TGTGCCAGCAGCCGAGGGTTACAGGCGGGGGGGCCTTCCGTTACAGATACGCAGTATTTT. Translating gives CASSRGLQAGGPSVTDTQYF.

The sample holds one count of this clone. The gene calls are TRBV28 and TRBJ1-1; D ambiguous. The CDR3 contains 12 residues. Germline V CDR1 and CDR2: MDHEN, SYDVKM. Trimming took 2 bases from V and 3 from J, leaving 4 bases between them. CDR3 in amino acids: CASSLGYTEAFF. DNA of the CDR3: TGTGCCAGCAGTTTAGGCTACACTGAAGCTTTCTTT. Looking up the rest from reference TRBV28 and TRBJ1-1 gives the full variable domain: DVKVTQSSRYLVKRTGEKVFLECVQDMDHENMFWYRQDPGLGLRLIYFSYDVKMKEKGDIPEGYSVSREKKERFSLILESASTNQTSMYLCASSLGYTEAFFGQGTRLTVV.